This T cell receptor beta chain was recorded in a study of shared clonotypes between healthy human individuals. Broader study findings: Across a handful of donors, naive CD4 shared around 5.4%, naive CD8 around 3.5%, memory CD4 roughly 2.3%, memory CD8 0.4%. Larger estimated richness was generally recorded for naive subsets relative to memory subsets.

Clones were sequenced by immunoSEQ multiplex PCR, and TCRdb holds only the in-frame ones, with some missing. The table shows 2 million to 2.5 million clones, with about 90% occurring only once. Note on this clone: Its antigen is not known.

CD4+ cells underwent separation, giving CD45RA+ naive and CD45RA-negative memory subsets. This clonotype was sampled from a man aged 18 to 30 in good health. Some clones in this sample may be carry-over from other donors' samples. The sequencing input was naive CD4+ T cells from PBMCs. The subset was: CD45RA+ positively selected.

CDR3 region: CASSNHPPDPLHF. CDR3 in DNA: TGTGCCAGCAGCAACCACCCCCCGGACCCACTCCACTTT. This sequence joins TRBV28 and TRBJ1-6, with D hard to call. This CDR3 region has 13 residues. With 6 bases removed from V and 16 bases from J, the gap between germline ends came to 19 bases. Germline V lookup: CDR1 MDHEN, CDR2 SYDVKM.